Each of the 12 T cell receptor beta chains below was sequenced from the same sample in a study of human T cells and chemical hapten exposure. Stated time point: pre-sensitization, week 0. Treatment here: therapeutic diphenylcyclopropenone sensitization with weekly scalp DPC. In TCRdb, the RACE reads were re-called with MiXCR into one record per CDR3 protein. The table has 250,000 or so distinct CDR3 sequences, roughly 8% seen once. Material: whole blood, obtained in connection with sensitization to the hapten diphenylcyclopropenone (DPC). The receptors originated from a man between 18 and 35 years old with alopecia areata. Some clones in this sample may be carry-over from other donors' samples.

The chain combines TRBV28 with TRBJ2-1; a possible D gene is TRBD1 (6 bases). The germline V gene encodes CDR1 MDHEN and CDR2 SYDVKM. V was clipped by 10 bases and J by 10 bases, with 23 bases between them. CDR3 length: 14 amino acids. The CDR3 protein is CATRGLWQSWEQFF. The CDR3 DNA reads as TGTGCCACAAGGGGGTTGTGGCAATCATGGGAGCAGTTCTTC.

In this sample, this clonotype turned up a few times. CDR3 in amino acids: CASSLLTTGELFF. The CDR3 bases are TGTGCCAGCAGCTTATTGACTACCGGGGAGCTGTTTTTT. This chain links TRBV11-3 with TRBJ2-2, with no clear D. The germline gives CDR1 SGHNT, CDR2 YENEEA. The CDR3 is 13 residues long. Trimming left V 2 bases short and J 5 bases short, with 6 bases between.

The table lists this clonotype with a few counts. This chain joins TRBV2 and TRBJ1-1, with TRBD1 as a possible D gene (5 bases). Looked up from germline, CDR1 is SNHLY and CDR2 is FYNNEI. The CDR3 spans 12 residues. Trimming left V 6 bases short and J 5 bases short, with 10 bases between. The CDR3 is CASRWGGTEAFF. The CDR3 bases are TGTGCCAGCAGATGGGGGGGGACTGAAGCTTTCTTT.

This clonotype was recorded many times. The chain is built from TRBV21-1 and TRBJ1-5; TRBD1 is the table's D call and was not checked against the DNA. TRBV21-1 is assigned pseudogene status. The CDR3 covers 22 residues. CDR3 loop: CASSKTGGPGQGIETSNQPQHF. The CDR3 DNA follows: TGTGCCAGCAGCAAAACCGGAGGACCGGGACAGGGCATAGAAACTAGCAATCAGCCCCAGCATTTT.

The DNA of the CDR3 is TGCGCCAGCAGGCCCGGGGCGTTAAATGAGCAGTTCTTC. Translation gives CASRPGALNEQFF. This chain connects TRBV5-1 to TRBJ2-1; either TRBD1 or TRBD2 may supply D (5 bases each). This CDR3 region has 13 residues. Trimming removed 5 bases at V and 7 bases at J, with 13 bases between. The germline CDR1 and CDR2 sequences are SGHRS and YFSETQ.

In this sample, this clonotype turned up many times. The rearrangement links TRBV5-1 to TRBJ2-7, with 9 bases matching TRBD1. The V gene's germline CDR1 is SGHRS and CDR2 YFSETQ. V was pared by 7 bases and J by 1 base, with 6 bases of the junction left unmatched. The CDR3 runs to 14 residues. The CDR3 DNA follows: TGCGCCAGCTCTCCCGGGACAGGGTCCTACGAGCAGTACTTC. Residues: CASSPGTGSYEQYF.

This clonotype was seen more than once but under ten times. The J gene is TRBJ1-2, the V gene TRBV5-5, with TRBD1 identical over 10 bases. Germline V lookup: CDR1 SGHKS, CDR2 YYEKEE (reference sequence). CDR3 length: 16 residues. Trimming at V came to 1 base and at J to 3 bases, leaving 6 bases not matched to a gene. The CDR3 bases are TGTGCCAGCAGCTTGAGGCGGGACAGGGGAGACTATGGCTACACCTTC. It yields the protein CASSLRRDRGDYGYTF.

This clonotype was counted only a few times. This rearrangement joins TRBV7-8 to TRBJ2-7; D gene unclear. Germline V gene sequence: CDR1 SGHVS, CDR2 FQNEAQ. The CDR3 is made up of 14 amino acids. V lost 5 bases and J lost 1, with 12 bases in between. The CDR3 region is CASSPHDISYEQYF. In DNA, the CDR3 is TGTGCCAGCAGCCCTCATGACATTTCCTACGAGCAGTACTTC.

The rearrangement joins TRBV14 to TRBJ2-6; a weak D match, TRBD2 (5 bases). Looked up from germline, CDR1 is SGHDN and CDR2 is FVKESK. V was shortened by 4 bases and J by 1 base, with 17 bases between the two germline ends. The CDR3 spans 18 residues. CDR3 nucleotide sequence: TGTGCCAGCAGCCCCTACCCGGGGAGAGGTTCTGGGGCCAACGTCCTGACTTTC. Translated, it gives CASSPYPGRGSGANVLTF.

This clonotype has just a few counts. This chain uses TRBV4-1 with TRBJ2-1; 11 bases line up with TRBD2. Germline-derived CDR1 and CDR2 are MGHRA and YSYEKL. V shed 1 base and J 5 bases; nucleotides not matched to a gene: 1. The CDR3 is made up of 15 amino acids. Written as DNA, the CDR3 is TGCGCCAGCAGCCAAGGTAGCGGGGGGGACAATGAGCAGTTCTTC. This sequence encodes CASSQGSGGDNEQFF.

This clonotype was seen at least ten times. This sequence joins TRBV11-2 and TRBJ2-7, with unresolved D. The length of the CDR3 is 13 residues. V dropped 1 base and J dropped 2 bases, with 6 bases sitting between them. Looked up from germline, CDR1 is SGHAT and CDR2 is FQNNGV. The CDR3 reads CASSLVRAYEQYF. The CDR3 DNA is TGTGCCAGCAGCTTAGTCAGAGCCTACGAGCAGTACTTC.

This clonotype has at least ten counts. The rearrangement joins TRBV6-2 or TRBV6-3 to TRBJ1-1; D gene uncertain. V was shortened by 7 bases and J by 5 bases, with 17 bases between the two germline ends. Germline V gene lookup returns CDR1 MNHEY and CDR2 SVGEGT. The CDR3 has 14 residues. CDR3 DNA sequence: TGTGCCAGCATCATGAAGAGTGGAAGGACTGAAGCTTTCTTT. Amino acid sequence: CASIMKSGRTEAFF.